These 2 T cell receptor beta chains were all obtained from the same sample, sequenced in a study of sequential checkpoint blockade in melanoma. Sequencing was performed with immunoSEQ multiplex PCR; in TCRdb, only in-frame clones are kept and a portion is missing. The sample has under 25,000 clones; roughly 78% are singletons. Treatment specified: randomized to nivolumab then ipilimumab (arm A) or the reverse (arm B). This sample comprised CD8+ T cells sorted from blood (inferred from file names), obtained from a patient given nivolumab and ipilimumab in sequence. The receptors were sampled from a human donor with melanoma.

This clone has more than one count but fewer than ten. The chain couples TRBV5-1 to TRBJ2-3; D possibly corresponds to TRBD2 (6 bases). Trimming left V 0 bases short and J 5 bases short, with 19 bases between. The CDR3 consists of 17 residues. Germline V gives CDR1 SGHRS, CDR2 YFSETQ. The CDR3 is CASSLAAFFGRLDTQYF. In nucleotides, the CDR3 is TGCGCCAGCAGCTTGGCCGCGTTTTTCGGGAGATTAGATACGCAGTATTTT.

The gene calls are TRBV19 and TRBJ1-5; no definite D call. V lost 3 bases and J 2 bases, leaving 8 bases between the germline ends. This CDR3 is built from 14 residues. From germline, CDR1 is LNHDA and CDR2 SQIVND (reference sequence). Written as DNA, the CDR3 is TGTGCCAGTAGTATCGGAGCAGGCAATCAGCCCCAGCATTTT. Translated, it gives CASSIGAGNQPQHF.